One sample yielded the 10 T cell receptor beta chains listed below, sequenced in a study of sequential checkpoint blockade in melanoma. TCRdb's table, derived via immunoSEQ multiplex PCR, lists solely in-frame clones and lacks some. The table lists fewer than 15,000 clones, almost 75% of them singletons. Treatment defined: randomized to nivolumab then ipilimumab (arm A) or the reverse (arm B). This specimen was CD8+ T cells sorted from blood (inferred from file names), taken from a patient given nivolumab and ipilimumab in sequence. These receptors originate from a human donor with melanoma.

The CDR3: CASSWGQGLYGYTF. In DNA form, the CDR3 reads TGTGCCAGCAGCTGGGGACAGGGCCTCTATGGCTACACCTTC. The rearrangement joins TRBV7-8 to TRBJ1-2; 9 bases are a match to TRBD1. Germline V gene lookup returns CDR1 SGHVS and CDR2 FQNEAQ. Unmatched junction bases numbered 4, after V lost 4 bases and J lost 4 bases. The CDR3 spans 14 residues.

The chain carries TRBV4-1 and TRBJ1-2; no definite D call. The CDR3 length is 16 residues. Germline V gene lookup returns CDR1 MGHRA and CDR2 YSYEKL. The V end was cut by 1 base, the J end by 0 bases, with 12 bases between. The CDR3 is CASSQVSANSNYGYTF. In nucleotides, the CDR3 is TGCGCCAGCAGCCAAGTGTCTGCGAACTCTAACTATGGCTACACCTTC.

The chain combines TRBV6-5 with TRBJ2-7; D possibly corresponds to TRBD1 (5 bases). V was trimmed by 2 bases and J by 4 bases, leaving 9 bases between them. The CDR3 consists of 13 residues. Germline CDR1 is MNHEY and CDR2 is SVGAGI. This CDR3 reads CASSYEGVYEQYF. CDR3 sequence (DNA): TGTGCCAGCAGTTACGAAGGGGTTTACGAGCAGTACTTC.

CDR3 residues: CASSFGTGSYEQYF. CDR3 sequence (DNA): TGCGCCAGCAGCTTTGGGACAGGGAGCTACGAGCAGTACTTC. The rearrangement joins TRBV5-1 to TRBJ2-7; TRBD1 aligns across 9 bases. V shed 2 bases, J shed 3 bases, and the junction held 3 bases outside the gene matches. Germline V CDR1 and CDR2: SGHRS, YFSETQ. The length of the CDR3 is 14 residues.

The sample holds one count of this clone. The rearrangement joins TRBV2 to TRBJ2-5; TRBD1 agrees at 7 bases. The DNA matches TRBJ2-7 better at its end, which makes the J call doubtful. Germline assignment: CDR1 SNHLY and CDR2 FYNNEI. The CDR3 sequence is 17 residues long. This CDR3 is CASSETKQGQRAYEQYF. As DNA, the CDR3 is TGTGCCAGCAGTGAAACGAAACAGGGACAGAGGGCCTACGAGCAGTACTTC.

V gene TRBV6-1 combines with J gene TRBJ2-7, with D possibly being TRBD1 (5 bases). Looked up from germline, CDR1 is MNHNS and CDR2 is SASEGT. V dropped 1 base and J dropped 0 bases, with 10 bases sitting between them. The CDR3 consists of 15 residues. DNA for the CDR3: TGTGCCAGCAGTGAAGTCAGCGACAGCTCCTACGAGCAGTACTTC. This gives the protein CASSEVSDSSYEQYF.

As DNA, the CDR3 is TGTGCCAGCAGCGGCCGGACTAGCGACATCGGCGAGCAGTACTTC. This gives the protein CASSGRTSDIGEQYF. The chain links TRBV11-3 to TRBJ2-5, with 9 bases matching TRBD2. The end of the DNA fits TRBJ2-7 better, so the J call may be wrong. The V gene's germline CDR1 is SGHNT and CDR2 YENEEA. This CDR3 is 15 amino acids long.

To note about this clone: One junction end does not reproduce the germline sequence, and a read error may be involved. The sample contains more than one DNA sequence encoding this CDR3. The chain links TRBV6-1 to TRBJ1-5; TRBD1 aligns across 7 bases. This CDR3 contains 15 residues. Germline loops: CDR1 MNHNS, CDR2 SASEGT. CDR3 loop: CASSEATGFNQPQHF. CDR3 DNA sequence: TGCGCCAGCAGTGAAGCGACAGGGTTCAATCAGCCCCAGCATTTT.

In its sample, this clone was seen a few times. V is TRBV19 and J is TRBJ1-2; D not certain. CDR1 is LNHDA, CDR2 SQIVND, per germline (reference sequence). The V and J ends lost 3 bases and 7 bases respectively, with 6 bases between them. The CDR3 contains 11 residues. The CDR3: CASSMGGGYTF. The CDR3 DNA reads TGTGCCAGTAGTATGGGAGGTGGCTACACCTTC.

The genes are TRBV6-1 and TRBJ1-1; D is undetermined. The length of the CDR3 is 11 residues. Trimming took off 7 bases at V and 8 bases at J, with 11 bases between the two ends. Germline lookup yields CDR1 MNHNS and CDR2 SASEGT. CDR3 protein: CASKELLEAFF. CDR3 DNA: TGTGCCAGCAAAGAACTCTTGGAAGCTTTCTTT.